This TCR beta chain was captured by sequencing in a study of shared clonotypes between healthy human individuals. Whole-study context: Each donor contributed plates that comprised three CD4 naive, three CD4 memory, two CD8 naive and one CD8 memory.

Profiled with immunoSEQ multiplex PCR; TCRdb holds only in-frame clones, not every one. The table lists almost 700,000 clones, 90% to 95% of them singletons. Germline lookup yields CDR1 SGHVS and CDR2 FQNEAQ. The CDR3 is 16 residues long. The V gene lost 2 bases and the J gene lost 3 bases, with 17 bases spanning the gap. CD45RO-negative CD8 cells positively selected for CCR7 made up the naive population, which excluded terminally differentiated effector memory CD45RA+ cells. The sample comprised naive CD8+ T cells sorted from blood. The chain combines TRBV7-8 with TRBJ2-7; D is perhaps TRBD1 (6 bases). The clonotype was recovered from a man younger than 40 in good health. The CDR3 here is CASSLRGGNPYYEQYF. In nucleotides, the CDR3 is TGTGCCAGCAGCTTAAGAGGGGGAAACCCCTACTACGAGCAGTACTTC.